Below, 19 T cell receptor beta chains from the same sample are listed, as sequenced in a study of blood T cell repertoires in COVID-19. This table comes from immunoSEQ multiplex PCR, and its TCRdb copy is limited to in-frame clones, with some not included. Among 60,000 to 75,000 clones, approximately 88% were seen once, and the ten largest hold approximately 20%. Sequencing was done on a sample of peripheral blood. These receptors all come from a woman aged 80 or older with acute or convalescent COVID-19.

The rearrangement links TRBV12-5 to TRBJ2-1, with 9 bases aligning to TRBD2. V was pared by 1 base and J by 5 bases, with 3 bases of the junction left unmatched. Germline V gene lookup returns CDR1 LGHNT and CDR2 FRNRAP. This CDR3 has 15 residues. CDR3 in DNA: TGTGCTAGTGGTTTGGGCCTAGCGGGGAACAATGAGCAGTTCTTC. Translating it yields CASGLGLAGNNEQFF.

The V and J genes are TRBV5-1 and TRBJ2-4; unclear D gene. Germline CDR1 and CDR2: SGHRS and YFSETQ. The CDR3 contains 14 residues. V lost 0 bases and J lost 2, with 6 bases in between. In nucleotides, the CDR3 is TGCGCCAGCAGCTTGGCGTCTACCAAAAACATTCAGTACTTC. Translated, it gives CASSLASTKNIQYF. Based on the CDR3 plus reference TRBV5-1 and TRBJ2-4, the full variable domain is KAGVTQTPRYLIKTRGQQVTLSCSPISGHRSVSWYQQTPGQGLQFLFEYFSETQRNKGNFPGRFSGRQFSNSRSEMNVSTLELGDSALYLCASSLASTKNIQYFGAGTRLSVL.

The chain uses TRBV6-2 or TRBV6-3 and TRBJ2-3, with D maybe TRBD2 (6 bases). Germline assignment: CDR1 MNHEY and CDR2 SVGEGT. V gave up 1 base and J gave up 1 base, with 9 bases separating them. The CDR3 has 15 residues. In DNA, the CDR3 is TGTGCCAGCAGTTACTTCCAGCGGGGCACAGATACGCAGTATTTT. Amino acids: CASSYFQRGTDTQYF.

The rearrangement joins TRBV19 to TRBJ1-1, with TRBD1 identical over 8 bases. Germline-derived CDR1 and CDR2 are LNHDA and SQIVND (reference sequence). This CDR3 has 14 residues. V lost 4 bases and J lost 6; bases outside the gene matches: 7. CDR3 bases: TGTGCCAGTAGTAAGGCAGGGGGCTTATCTGAAGCTTTCTTT. Translating gives CASSKAGGLSEAFF. The whole variable domain, filled in from reference TRBV19 and TRBJ1-1, reads DGGITQSPKYLFRKEGQNVTLSCEQNLNHDAMYWYRQDPGQGLRLIYYSQIVNDFQKGDIAEGYSVSREKKESFPLTVTSAQKNPTAFYLCASSKAGGLSEAFFGQGTRLTVV.

The J gene is TRBJ1-2, the V gene TRBV18, with D perhaps TRBD1 (5 bases). This CDR3 spans 15 amino acids. Per the germline V gene, CDR1 is KGHSH and CDR2 is LQKENI. Between the trimmed V and J ends, which lost 3 bases and 1 base, there was a span of 12 bases. This CDR3 is CASSPTTDFNYGYTF. The CDR3 DNA sequence: TGTGCCAGCTCACCTACGACAGATTTTAACTATGGCTACACCTTC.

The chain recombines TRBV7-2 with TRBJ2-3, with TRBD2 identical over 12 bases. J lost 6 bases, V lost 4 bases, and 8 bases had no gene match. CDR3 length equals 16 residues. Germline V gives CDR1 SGHTA, CDR2 FQGNSA. CDR3 region: CASSSRLAGASDTQYF. CDR3 DNA sequence: TGTGCCAGCAGCTCCCGACTAGCGGGAGCGTCCGATACGCAGTATTTT. The variable domain in full, completed from reference TRBV7-2 and TRBJ2-3, reads GAGVSQSPSNKVTEKGKDVELRCDPISGHTALYWYRQSLGQGLEFLIYFQGNSAPDKSGLPSDRFSAERTGGSVSTLTIQRTQQEDSAVYLCASSSRLAGASDTQYFGPGTRLTVL.

This chain uses TRBV6-2 or TRBV6-3 with TRBJ1-1; D may be TRBD1 (6 bases). The V gene's germline CDR1 is MNHEY and CDR2 SVGEGT. Between the trimmed V and J ends, which lost 2 bases and 2 bases, there was a span of 12 bases. The length of the CDR3 is 15 residues. DNA of the CDR3: TGTGCCAGCAGTTACCCCAGGACAGATAACACTGAAGCTTTCTTT. It yields the protein CASSYPRTDNTEAFF.

This clone was observed a handful of times. The J gene is TRBJ1-3, the V gene TRBV24-1; D perhaps matches TRBD1 (6 bases). CDR3 length: 15 residues. Looked up from germline, CDR1 is KGHDR and CDR2 is SFDVKD. Trimming stripped 2 bases from V and 1 base from J, with 8 bases between. The CDR3 here is CATSDSRGSGNTIYF. CDR3 in DNA: TGTGCCACCAGTGATTCCAGGGGATCTGGAAACACCATATATTTT.

Here the CDR3 DNA reads TGTGCCAGCAGCCCGGGGAGGGCTAATGAAAAACTGTTTTTT. Its protein product is CASSPGRANEKLFF. The rearrangement joins TRBV3-1 (or the pseudogene TRBV3-2) to TRBJ1-4; the D is unclear. Trimming left V 4 bases short and J 3 bases short, with 9 bases between. Germline CDR1 is LGHDT and CDR2 is YNNKEL (reference sequence). The CDR3 loop spans 14 amino acids.

Note on this clone: Different DNA sequences within this sample yield the same CDR3. The genes are TRBV28 and TRBJ1-5; possible D gene TRBD1, 6 bases. The CDR3 covers 13 residues. The germline gives CDR1 MDHEN, CDR2 SYDVKM. The V end was cut by 3 bases, the J end by 4 bases, with 7 bases between. CDR3 amino acids: CASSLGQNQPQHF. CDR3 DNA: TGTGCCAGCAGTTTGGGACAAAATCAGCCCCAGCATTTT.

The chain couples TRBV5-4 to TRBJ2-7; 8 bases map to TRBD2. CDR3 size: 15 residues. The J segment lost 3 bases and the V segment lost 3 bases, leaving 8 bases of the junction unmatched. In germline, CDR1 is SGHNT, CDR2 YYREEE (reference sequence). CDR3 residues: CASSSYRTSIYEQYF. CDR3 nucleotides: TGTGCCAGCAGCTCCTACAGGACTAGCATCTACGAGCAGTACTTC. The full variable domain, rest sourced from reference TRBV5-4 and TRBJ2-7, is ETGVTQSPTHLIKTRGQQVTLRCSSQSGHNTVSWYQQALGQGPQFIFQYYREEENGRGNFPPRFSGLQFPNYSSELNVNALELDDSALYLCASSSYRTSIYEQYFGPGTRLTVT.

This clone was found a few times. The chain recombines TRBV28 with TRBJ2-1; 7 nucleotides line up with TRBD2. Germline CDR1 MDHEN, CDR2 SYDVKM. CDR3 length: 16 amino acids. The junction had 13 bases not matched to a gene; V was cut back by 5 bases and J by 6 bases. In DNA, the CDR3 is TGTGCCAGCAGTCCTGTGGGGGGGGGTTCCCCCAATGAGCAGTTCTTC. Translating it yields CASSPVGGGSPNEQFF.

The chain employs TRBV3-1 (or the pseudogene TRBV3-2) and TRBJ1-6; 7 bases are a match to TRBD1. The CDR3 spans 15 residues. Germline-derived CDR1 and CDR2 are LGHDT and YNNKEL (reference sequence). V shed 4 bases, J shed 7 bases, and the junction held 7 bases outside the gene matches. The CDR3 sequence: CASSPPGGRNSPLHF. Written as DNA, the CDR3 is TGTGCCAGCAGCCCCCCAGGGGGAAGGAATTCACCCCTCCACTTT.

The gene calls are TRBV27 and TRBJ2-2; no firm D call. The germline CDR1 and CDR2 sequences are MNHEY and SMNVEV (reference sequence). V shed 0 bases and J shed 1 base, with 6 bases lying between them. The CDR3 extends over 15 amino acids. This chain's CDR3 is CASSLSTRNTGELFF. The CDR3 region has the DNA TGTGCCAGCAGTTTATCTACGCGGAACACCGGGGAGCTGTTTTTT.

The chain employs TRBV28 and TRBJ1-3; 8 bases map to TRBD1. This CDR3 is 16 amino acids long. Germline lookup yields CDR1 MDHEN and CDR2 SYDVKM. Trimming at V came to 3 bases and at J to 0 bases, leaving 4 bases not matched to a gene. The CDR3 sequence is CASSLGQAYSGNTIYF. CDR3 bases: TGTGCCAGCAGTTTGGGACAGGCTTACTCTGGAAACACCATATATTTT. Full variable domain (missing parts from reference TRBV28 and TRBJ1-3): DVKVTQSSRYLVKRTGEKVFLECVQDMDHENMFWYRQDPGLGLRLIYFSYDVKMKEKGDIPEGYSVSREKKERFSLILESASTNQTSMYLCASSLGQAYSGNTIYFGEGSWLTVV.

V and J are TRBV7-2 and TRBJ2-1; TRBD2 is a possible D gene (6 bases). The germline gives CDR1 SGHTA, CDR2 FQGNSA. This CDR3 region has 14 residues. V lost 7 bases to trimming and J lost 0 bases, with 10 bases between them. CDR3 DNA sequence: TGTGCCAGCAAAAGCGGGTCCTCCTACAATGAGCAGTTCTTC. Translation gives CASKSGSSYNEQFF.

The V and J genes are TRBV5-4 and TRBJ2-1; 13 positions agree with TRBD2. CDR1 and CDR2 from the germline V gene are SGHNT and YYREEE (reference sequence). Trimming cost V 0 bases and J 12 bases; bases outside gene matches: 6. CDR3 length: 15 residues. The CDR3 region is CASSLDGLAGDRQFF. Written as DNA, the CDR3 is TGTGCCAGCAGCTTGGATGGACTAGCGGGAGATCGGCAGTTCTTC.

The V call is TRBV19, the J call TRBJ2-6; D is possibly TRBD1 (6 bases). Deletions cut 6 bases from V and 4 bases from J, with 7 bases between. This CDR3 contains 13 residues. Germline CDR1 and CDR2: LNHDA and SQIVND (reference sequence). The CDR3 sequence is CASRQGGANVLTF. The DNA of the CDR3 is TGTGCCAGTAGACAGGGAGGGGCCAACGTCCTGACTTTC. The full variable domain, in which reference TRBV19 and TRBJ2-6 provide the parts outside the CDR3, is DGGITQSPKYLFRKEGQNVTLSCEQNLNHDAMYWYRQDPGQGLRLIYYSQIVNDFQKGDIAEGYSVSREKKESFPLTVTSAQKNPTAFYLCASRQGGANVLTFGAGSRLTVL.

The chain employs TRBV30 and TRBJ2-2, with D unclear. CDR3 length equals 13 residues. The V gene's germline CDR1 is GTSNPN and CDR2 SVGIG (reference sequence). Trimming pared 0 bases from V and 3 bases from J, leaving 5 bases between. CDR3 bases: TGTGCCTGGAGTGTACAGCACACCGGGGAGCTGTTTTTT. This sequence encodes CAWSVQHTGELFF.